Each of the 13 T cell receptor beta chains below was sequenced from the same sample in a study of CD8 T cells in Susac syndrome. An input of about 0.5 to 1 ug of RNA was subjected to reverse transcription using random hexamers. TCRdb fed the immunoSEQ multiplex PCR reads into MiXCR, producing one record per CDR3 protein. In the table there are more than 150,000 distinct CDR3 sequences, roughly 95% of which are singletons. Sample: CD4+ T cells from PBMCs. The receptors were sampled from a human donor with Susac syndrome.

The chain combines TRBV20-1 with TRBJ1-5; D possibly corresponds to TRBD1 (6 bases). CDR3 size: 13 residues. Trimming removed 4 bases at V and 7 bases at J, with 14 bases between. The germline V gene encodes CDR1 DFQATT and CDR2 SNEGSKA (reference sequence). CDR3 nucleotides: TGCAGTGCTACTACAGGGCCCAGCCAGCCCCAGCATTTT. Translating gives CSATTGPSQPQHF.

The chain recombines TRBV29-1 with TRBJ1-5, with no clear D. The germline CDR1 and CDR2 sequences are SQVTM and ANQGSEA. V lost 4 bases and J lost 5, with 12 bases in between. The CDR3 runs to 13 residues. The CDR3 protein is CSVVLGRDQPQHF. CDR3 nucleotides: TGCAGCGTTGTCCTTGGTAGGGATCAGCCCCAGCATTTT. Variable domain in full (rest from reference TRBV29-1 and TRBJ1-5): SAVISQKPSRDICQRGTSLTIQCQVDSQVTMMFWYRQQPGQSLTLIATANQGSEATYESGFVIDKFPISRPNLTFSTLTVSNMSPEDSSIYLCSVVLGRDQPQHFGDGTRLSIL.

The CDR3 loop is CASSLATGYNSPLHF. In nucleotides, the CDR3 is TGTGCCAGCAGCTTAGCGACAGGGTATAATTCACCCCTCCACTTT. The chain couples TRBV7-2 to TRBJ1-6, with 7 bases identical to TRBD1. The CDR3 is made up of 15 amino acids. J was trimmed by 4 bases and V by 0 bases; bases with no gene match: 0. In germline, CDR1 is SGHTA, CDR2 FQGNSA.

The gene calls are TRBV3-1 and TRBJ2-7, with TRBD2 matching over 9 bases. Germline CDR1 reads LGHDT; CDR2 reads YNNKEL (reference sequence). J lost 5 bases, V lost 5 bases, and 7 bases had no gene match. The CDR3 covers 14 residues. The CDR3 nucleotides are TGTGCCAGCAGCGTGGGACTAGCTGTAAACGAGCAGTACTTC. As protein: CASSVGLAVNEQYF.

The chain combines TRBV2 with TRBJ2-2; D gene uncertain. Trimming cost V 7 bases and J 0 bases, with 12 bases left between them. Germline V CDR1 and CDR2: SNHLY, FYNNEI. CDR3 length: 15 amino acids. The DNA of the CDR3 is TGTGCCAGCATAAAAGGGCGAGCGAACACCGGGGAGCTGTTTTTT. This codes for CASIKGRANTGELFF.

This clonotype has just one count. This sequence joins TRBV14 and TRBJ2-2; TRBD2 is a possible D gene (5 bases). Germline V gene data show CDR1 as SGHDN and CDR2 as FVKESK. CDR3 length equals 14 residues. The ends were cut back, 1 base at V and 7 bases at J, with 10 bases in the middle. CDR3 sequence (DNA): TGTGCCAGCAGCCAAGTCCTAGCTCACGGGGAGCTGTTTTTT. Translating it yields CASSQVLAHGELFF.

This chain connects TRBV14 to TRBJ2-3; D tentatively fits TRBD1 or TRBD2 (6 bases each). Trimming shortened V by 7 bases and J by 4 bases, and 15 bases separated the two germline ends. This CDR3 has 14 amino acids. Germline V gene lookup returns CDR1 SGHDN and CDR2 FVKESK. The CDR3 DNA sequence: TGTGCCAGCACGTGGGGGGCCATCCCAGATACGCAGTATTTT. Translation gives CASTWGAIPDTQYF.

V is TRBV7-2 and J is TRBJ1-3; possible D gene TRBD1, 5 bases. With 4 bases removed from V and 6 bases from J, the gap between germline ends came to 19 bases. The germline CDR1 and CDR2 sequences are SGHTA and FQGNSA. The CDR3 runs to 16 residues. As DNA, the CDR3 is TGTGCCAGCAGCTCCAGGCTGGGGCAGGCAATAAACACCATATATTTT. This gives the protein CASSSRLGQAINTIYF.

The chain combines TRBV7-2 with TRBJ2-5; 12 positions match TRBD2. Trimming at V came to 1 base and at J to 5 bases, leaving 14 bases not matched to a gene. The CDR3 totals 19 residues. In germline, CDR1 is SGHTA, CDR2 FQGNSA. Here the CDR3 reads CASSLGLAGGNWLRETQYF. CDR3 in DNA: TGTGCCAGCAGCTTAGGTCTAGCGGGGGGGAATTGGCTTCGGGAGACCCAGTACTTC.

The J gene is TRBJ2-7, the V gene TRBV2, with 9 positions matching TRBD2. Germline CDR1 reads SNHLY; CDR2 reads FYNNEI. With V trimmed by 5 bases and J by 2 bases, 4 bases remained unmatched. The CDR3 loop spans 14 amino acids. The CDR3: CASSPRTSAYEQYF. DNA of the CDR3: TGTGCCAGCAGTCCAAGGACTAGCGCCTACGAGCAGTACTTC.

This chain uses TRBV28 with TRBJ2-7; TRBD2 agrees at 9 bases. Germline V CDR1 and CDR2: MDHEN, SYDVKM. This CDR3 spans 14 amino acids. The V and J ends lost 6 bases and 7 bases, in that order; junction bases with no gene match: 10. In DNA form, the CDR3 reads TGTGCCAGCAGGCGGGGGGGCACGACTGGAGAGCAGTACTTC. Its protein is CASRRGGTTGEQYF.

This chain uses TRBV28 with TRBJ1-5; weak D call: TRBD1 (6 bases). CDR1 and CDR2 (germline): MDHEN, SYDVKM. This CDR3 spans 15 amino acids. V was trimmed by 8 bases and J by 0 bases, leaving 14 bases between them. Written as DNA, the CDR3 is TGTGCCAGCGAAGGGGGGGGATATAGCAATCAGCCCCAGCATTTT. Translation: CASEGGGYSNQPQHF.

The chain couples TRBV6-4 to TRBJ1-2; D gene ambiguous. This CDR3 contains 11 residues. CDR1 is MRHNA, CDR2 SNTAGT, per germline. Trimming took 8 bases from V and 9 from J, leaving 13 bases between them. For the CDR3, the DNA is TGTGCCAGCGAGGACCTATTGCGCTACACCTTC. Translated, it gives CASEDLLRYTF.